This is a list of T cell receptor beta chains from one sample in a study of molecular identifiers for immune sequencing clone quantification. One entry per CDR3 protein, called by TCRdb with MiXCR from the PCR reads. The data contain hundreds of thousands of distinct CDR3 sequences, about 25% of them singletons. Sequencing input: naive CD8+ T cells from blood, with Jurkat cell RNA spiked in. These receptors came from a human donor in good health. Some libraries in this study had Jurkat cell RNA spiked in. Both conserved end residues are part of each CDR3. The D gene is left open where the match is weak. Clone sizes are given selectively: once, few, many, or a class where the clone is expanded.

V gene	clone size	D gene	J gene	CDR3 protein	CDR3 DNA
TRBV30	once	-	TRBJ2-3	CAWNSLGPNTDTQYF	TGTGCCTGGAATTCCCTTGGACCAAACACAGATACGCAGTATTTT
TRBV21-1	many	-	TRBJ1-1	CASSKGEWGHYTEAFF	TGTGCCAGCAGCAAAGGAGAGTGGGGCCACTACACTGAAGCTTTCTTT
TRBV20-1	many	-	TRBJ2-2	CSASLRANTGELFF	TGCAGTGCTAGTTTGCGTGCGAACACCGGGGAGCTGTTTTTT
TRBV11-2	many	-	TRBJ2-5	CASSLAPGPRETQYF	TGTGCCAGCAGCTTAGCTCCAGGTCCGAGAGAGACCCAGTACTTC
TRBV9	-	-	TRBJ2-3	CASSVGTETADTQYF	TGTGCCAGCAGCGTAGGGACAGAAACCGCAGATACGCAGTATTTT
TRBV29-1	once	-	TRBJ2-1	CSVEDPLASRWASNEQFF	TGCAGCGTTGAAGATCCATTAGCGTCACGGTGGGCCTCCAATGAGCAGTTCTTC
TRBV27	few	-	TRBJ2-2	CASSLVKTGELFF	TGTGCCAGCAGTTTGGTCAAAACCGGGGAGCTGTTTTTT
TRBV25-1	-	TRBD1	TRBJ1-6	CASSEGQTLASPLHF	TGTGCCAGCAGTGAGGGACAGACTTTGGCTTCACCCCTCCACTTT
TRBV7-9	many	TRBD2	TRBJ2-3	CASSLVSNGGAGTDTQYF	TGTGCCAGCAGCTTAGTCTCAAACGGGGGGGCAGGCACAGATACGCAGTATTTT
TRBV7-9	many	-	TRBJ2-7	CASSSLDNYEQYF	TGTGCCAGCAGCTCGCTAGACAACTACGAGCAGTACTTC
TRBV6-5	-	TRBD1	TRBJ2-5	CASSYRQGQETQCF	TGTGCCAGCAGTTACCGACAGGGGCAAGAGACCCAGTGCTTC
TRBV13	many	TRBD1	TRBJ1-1	CASSLGAGGNTEAFF	TGTGCCAGCAGCTTAGGGGCAGGGGGCAATACTGAAGCTTTCTTT
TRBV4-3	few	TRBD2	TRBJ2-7	CASSQYPRAGVAEQYF	TGCGCCAGCAGCCAATACCCTCGAGCGGGAGTAGCCGAGCAGTACTTC
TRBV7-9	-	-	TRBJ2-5	CASGLVLEPQCF	TGTGCCAGCGGCTTAGTCCTGGAGCCCCAGTGCTTC
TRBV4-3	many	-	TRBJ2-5	CASSQYLQETQYF	TGCGCCAGCAGCCAGTACCTACAAGAGACCCAGTACTTC
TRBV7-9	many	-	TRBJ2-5	CASSQPGSDIQETQYF	TGTGCCAGCAGCCAACCGGGCTCGGATATCCAAGAGACCCAGTACTTC
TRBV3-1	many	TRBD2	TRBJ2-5	CASSPIAGEETQYF	TGTGCCAGCAGCCCTATAGCGGGAGAAGAGACCCAGTACTTC
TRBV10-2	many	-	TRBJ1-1	CASSESMGTEAFF	TGCGCCAGCAGTGAGTCGATGGGTACTGAAGCTTTCTTT
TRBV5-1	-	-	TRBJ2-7	CASSASCEQYF	TGCGCCAGCAGTGCCAGTTGCGAGCAGTACTTC
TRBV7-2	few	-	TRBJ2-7	CASSLSNRFIKNSYEQYF	TGTGCCAGCAGCCTTTCCAACCGGTTCATCAAAAATTCCTACGAGCAGTACTTC
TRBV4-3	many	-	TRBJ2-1	CASSQASDYNEQFF	TGCGCCAGCAGCCAGGCTAGCGACTACAATGAGCAGTTCTTC
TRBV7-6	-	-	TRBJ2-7	CASSSRAGIASYEQYF	TGTGCCAGCAGCTCCAGGGCAGGGATAGCCTCCTACGAGCAGTACTTC
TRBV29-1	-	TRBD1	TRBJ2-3	CSATGSSTDTQYF	TGCAGCGCGACAGGGTCTAGCACAGATACGCAGTATTTT
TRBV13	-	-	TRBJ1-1	CASSHAGQNTEAFF	TGTGCCAGCAGCCACGCGGGGCAGAACACTGAAGCTTTCTTT
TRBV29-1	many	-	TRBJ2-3	CSVELRDTTTDTQYF	TGCAGCGTTGAATTGCGGGACACAACAACAGATACGCAGTATTTT
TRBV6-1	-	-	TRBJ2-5	CASSEWDIQETQYF	TGTGCCAGCAGTGAATGGGACATCCAAGAGACCCAGTACTTC
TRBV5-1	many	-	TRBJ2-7	CASSLGVLSYEQYF	TGCGCCAGCAGCTTGGGTGTATTATCCTACGAGCAGTACTTC
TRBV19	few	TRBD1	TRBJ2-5	CASSTDDRAPETQYF	TGTGCCAGTAGTACCGATGACAGGGCGCCAGAGACCCAGTACTTC
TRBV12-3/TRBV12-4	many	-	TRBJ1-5	CASSLALGQPQHF	TGTGCCAGCAGTTTAGCGTTAGGCCAGCCCCAGCATTTT
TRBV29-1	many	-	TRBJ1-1	CSVAGHGYGGTEAFF	TGCAGCGTTGCCGGACATGGATACGGAGGCACTGAAGCTTTCTTT
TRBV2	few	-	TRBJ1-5	CASSDRVGQPQHF	TGTGCCAGCAGTGATAGGGTGGGGCAGCCCCAGCATTTT
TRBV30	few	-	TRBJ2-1	CAWSDGRAVEQFF	TGTGCCTGGAGTGATGGCAGGGCGGTTGAGCAGTTCTTC
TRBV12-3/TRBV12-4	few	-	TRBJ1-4	CASSGMGYEKLFF	TGTGCCAGCAGTGGCATGGGATATGAAAAACTGTTTTTT
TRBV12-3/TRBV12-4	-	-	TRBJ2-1	CAGSPGLQFEQFF	TGTGCCGGCAGCCCGGGACTCCAGTTTGAGCAGTTCTTC
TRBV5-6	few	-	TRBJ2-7	CASSLAAGVWYEQYF	TGTGCCAGCAGCTTGGCGGCAGGGGTTTGGTACGAGCAGTACTTC
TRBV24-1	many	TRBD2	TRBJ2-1	CATSDRIAGGYHNEQFF	TGTGCCACCAGTGATCGAATAGCGGGGGGCTATCACAATGAGCAGTTCTTC
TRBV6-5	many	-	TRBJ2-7	CASSWDIAYEQYF	TGTGCCAGCAGTTGGGACATAGCCTACGAGCAGTACTTC
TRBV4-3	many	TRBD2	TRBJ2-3	CASSQQTSGSTDTQYF	TGCGCCAGCAGCCAACAGACTAGCGGGAGCACAGATACGCAGTATTTT
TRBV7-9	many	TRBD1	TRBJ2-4	CASSAPTGVAKNIQYF	TGTGCCAGCAGCGCGCCAACAGGGGTAGCCAAAAACATTCAGTACTTC
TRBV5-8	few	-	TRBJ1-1	CASSPKGYTEAFF	TGTGCCAGCAGCCCAAAGGGATACACTGAAGCTTTCTTT
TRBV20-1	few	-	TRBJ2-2	CSARVRGVPRDTGELFF	TGCAGTGCTAGAGTAAGAGGGGTGCCGCGGGACACCGGGGAGCTGTTTTTT
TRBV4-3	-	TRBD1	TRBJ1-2	CASSQQTGNYGYAF	TGCGCCAGCAGCCAACAGACAGGGAACTATGGCTACGCCTTC
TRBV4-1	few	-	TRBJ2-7	CASSQDTVSYEQYF	TGCGCCAGCAGCCAAGATACGGTCTCCTACGAGCAGTACTTC
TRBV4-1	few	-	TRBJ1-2	CASSPGDTSYGYTF	TGCGCCAGCAGTCCGGGGGACACCTCATATGGCTACACCTTC
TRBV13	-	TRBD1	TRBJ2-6	CASSPTPGTGAGANALTF	TGTGCCAGCAGCCCGACTCCAGGGACAGGGGCTGGGGCCAACGCCCTGACTTTC
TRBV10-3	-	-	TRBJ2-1	CAIHQGEQHNEQFF	TGTGCCATCCACCAAGGGGAGCAACACAATGAGCAGTTCTTC
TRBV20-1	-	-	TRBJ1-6	CSARTSEPRSPFHF	TGCAGTGCTAGGACCTCAGAACCCCGGTCACCCTTCCACTTT
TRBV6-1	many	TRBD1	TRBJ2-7	CASSEELVRGGTGHYEQYF	TGTGCCAGCAGTGAAGAGTTGGTCAGGGGTGGGACAGGGCACTACGAGCAGTACTTC
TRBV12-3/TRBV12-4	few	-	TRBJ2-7	CASSFGSHNSYEQYF	TGTGCCAGCAGTTTTGGCAGCCACAACTCCTACGAGCAGTACTTC
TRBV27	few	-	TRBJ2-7	CASSTYRDSYEQYF	TGTGCCAGCAGTACCTACAGGGACTCCTACGAGCAGTACTTC
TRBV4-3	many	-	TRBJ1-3	CASSQDIQSEGSGNTIYF	TGCGCCAGCAGCCAAGATATACAATCGGAGGGCTCTGGAAACACCATATATTTT
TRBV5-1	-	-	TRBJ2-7	CASSGQNEQYF	TGCGCCAGCAGCGGACAAAACGAGCAGTACTTC